The source of this T cell receptor beta chain is a study of blood T cells in healthy people across ages. Germline V gene data show CDR1 as SNHLY and CDR2 as FYNNEI. With 8 bases clipped from V and 4 bases from J, the junction kept 3 bases outside the gene matches. CDR3 length equals 12 residues. Each sample gave at least 7 million isolated PBMCs. Total RNA was extracted at no less than 6 micrograms per sample. A J-beta primer mix and a sample-barcoded 5' primer were used in a second PCR of roughly 6 to 12 cycles. TCRdb called the 5' RACE reads again in MiXCR, with one record for every CDR3 protein. Here the sample spans over 1,500,000 distinct CDR3 sequences, about 49% being singletons.

This receptor was obtained from a woman in her thirties or forties in good health. Sequenced input: blood. V gene TRBV2 combines with J gene TRBJ2-3; 7 nucleotides line up with TRBD1. The DNA for the CDR3 is TGTGCCAGCCCTGGACAGGCAGATACGCAGTATTTT. Translating gives CASPGQADTQYF.